This T cell receptor beta chain is drawn from a study of blood T cell repertoires in COVID-19. The junction had 9 bases not matched to a gene; V was cut back by 5 bases and J by 4 bases. CDR3 length: 15 residues. Germline loops: CDR1 SGHAT, CDR2 FQDESV (reference sequence). Original analysis: Reference gene primer amplification gave estimated nucleated cell counts. Assay: immunoSEQ multiplex PCR; the TCRdb copy retains only in-frame clones and omits some. V and J calls and clone size are those listed in that table; D and trimming were worked out from the DNA. The sample includes a few hundred thousand clones, more than 70% of them seen just once. Donors in Cohort 3 who had recovered were those with two negative PCRs, healthcare professional clearance, or resolution of their symptoms.

Sequenced input: PBMCs or T cells enriched from blood (not recorded which). The V gene is TRBV11-1, the J gene TRBJ1-1; 8 bases map to TRBD1. This TCR was sampled from a young woman who had recovered from COVID-19. CDR3 sequence reads: CASSSPGRGRTEAFF. CDR3 DNA: TGTGCCAGCAGCAGTCCGGGCAGGGGGCGCACTGAAGCTTTCTTT. The full variable domain, its missing parts supplied by reference TRBV11-1 and TRBJ1-1, is EAEVAQSPRYKITEKSQAVAFWCDPISGHATLYWYRQILGQGPELLVQFQDESVVDDSQLPKDRFSAERLKGVDSTLKIQPAELGDSAMYLCASSSPGRGRTEAFFGQGTRLTVV.